This TCR beta chain was recorded in a study of blood T cell repertoires in COVID-19. Unmatched junction bases numbered 4, after V lost 6 bases and J lost 6 bases. Per the germline V gene, CDR1 is MNHNY and CDR2 is SVGAGI (reference sequence). The CDR3 is made up of 13 amino acids. This table comes from immunoSEQ multiplex PCR, and its TCRdb copy is limited to in-frame clones, with some not included. The sample holds 290,000 or so clones, 85% seen once. This clone was observed a single time. The genes are TRBV6-6 and TRBJ1-1, with TRBD1 matching 10 bases. Sequenced: peripheral blood. The sequence was obtained from a man between 45 and 60 years old with active or convalescent COVID-19. CDR3 sequence: CASSRQGAPEAFF. Written as DNA, the CDR3 is TGTGCCAGCAGCAGACAGGGGGCGCCTGAAGCTTTCTTT.